This TCR beta chain originates from a study of T cell repertoires in cytomegalovirus infection. Study-level background: The study used recently identified HLA-C-restricted and well-studied HLA-B-restricted CMV epitopes. Evidence of both CMV infection and a matching HLA type came from public TCR beta signatures.

TCRdb processed the reads anew with MiXCR; each CDR3 protein has one entry. Among about 890,000 distinct CDR3 sequences listed, about a third were seen once. Germline V gives CDR1 DFQATT, CDR2 SNEGSKA (reference sequence). Trimming at V came to 6 bases and at J to 2 bases, leaving 5 bases not matched to a gene. There are 15 residues in the CDR3. About this clonotype: The antigen is not known.

The chain joins TRBV20-1 to TRBJ2-3, with 13 bases aligning to TRBD2. The receptor's source is a human donor in good health (CMV status not recorded). Some clones in this sample may be carry-over from other donors' samples. This sample comprised cultured CD8+ T cells from PBMCs, obtained from culture after CMV antigen stimulation. CDR3 region: CSATGTSGVTDTQYF. The CDR3 DNA reads as TGCAGTGCAACCGGGACTAGCGGGGTCACAGATACGCAGTATTTT.